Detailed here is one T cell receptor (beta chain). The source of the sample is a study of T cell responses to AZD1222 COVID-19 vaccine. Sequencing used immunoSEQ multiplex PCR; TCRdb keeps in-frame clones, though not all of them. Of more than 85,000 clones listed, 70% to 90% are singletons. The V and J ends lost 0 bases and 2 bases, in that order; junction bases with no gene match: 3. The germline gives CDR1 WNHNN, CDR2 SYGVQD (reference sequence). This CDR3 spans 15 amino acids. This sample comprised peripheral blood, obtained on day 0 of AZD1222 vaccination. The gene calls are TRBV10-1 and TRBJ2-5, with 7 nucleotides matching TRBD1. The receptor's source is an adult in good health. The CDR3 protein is CASSESPGQQETQYF. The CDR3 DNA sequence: TGCGCCAGCAGTGAGTCCCCGGGACAGCAAGAGACCCAGTACTTC.